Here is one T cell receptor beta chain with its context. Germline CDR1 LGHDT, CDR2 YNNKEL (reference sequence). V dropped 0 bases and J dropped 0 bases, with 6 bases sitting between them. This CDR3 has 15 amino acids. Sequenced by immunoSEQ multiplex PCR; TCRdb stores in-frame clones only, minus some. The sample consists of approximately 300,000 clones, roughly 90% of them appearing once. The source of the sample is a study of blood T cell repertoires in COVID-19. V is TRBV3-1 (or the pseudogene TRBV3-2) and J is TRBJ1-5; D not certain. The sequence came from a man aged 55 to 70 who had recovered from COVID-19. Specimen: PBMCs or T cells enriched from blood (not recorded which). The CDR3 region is CASSQEVGSNQPQHF. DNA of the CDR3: TGTGCCAGCAGCCAAGAGGTCGGTAGCAATCAGCCCCAGCATTTT.